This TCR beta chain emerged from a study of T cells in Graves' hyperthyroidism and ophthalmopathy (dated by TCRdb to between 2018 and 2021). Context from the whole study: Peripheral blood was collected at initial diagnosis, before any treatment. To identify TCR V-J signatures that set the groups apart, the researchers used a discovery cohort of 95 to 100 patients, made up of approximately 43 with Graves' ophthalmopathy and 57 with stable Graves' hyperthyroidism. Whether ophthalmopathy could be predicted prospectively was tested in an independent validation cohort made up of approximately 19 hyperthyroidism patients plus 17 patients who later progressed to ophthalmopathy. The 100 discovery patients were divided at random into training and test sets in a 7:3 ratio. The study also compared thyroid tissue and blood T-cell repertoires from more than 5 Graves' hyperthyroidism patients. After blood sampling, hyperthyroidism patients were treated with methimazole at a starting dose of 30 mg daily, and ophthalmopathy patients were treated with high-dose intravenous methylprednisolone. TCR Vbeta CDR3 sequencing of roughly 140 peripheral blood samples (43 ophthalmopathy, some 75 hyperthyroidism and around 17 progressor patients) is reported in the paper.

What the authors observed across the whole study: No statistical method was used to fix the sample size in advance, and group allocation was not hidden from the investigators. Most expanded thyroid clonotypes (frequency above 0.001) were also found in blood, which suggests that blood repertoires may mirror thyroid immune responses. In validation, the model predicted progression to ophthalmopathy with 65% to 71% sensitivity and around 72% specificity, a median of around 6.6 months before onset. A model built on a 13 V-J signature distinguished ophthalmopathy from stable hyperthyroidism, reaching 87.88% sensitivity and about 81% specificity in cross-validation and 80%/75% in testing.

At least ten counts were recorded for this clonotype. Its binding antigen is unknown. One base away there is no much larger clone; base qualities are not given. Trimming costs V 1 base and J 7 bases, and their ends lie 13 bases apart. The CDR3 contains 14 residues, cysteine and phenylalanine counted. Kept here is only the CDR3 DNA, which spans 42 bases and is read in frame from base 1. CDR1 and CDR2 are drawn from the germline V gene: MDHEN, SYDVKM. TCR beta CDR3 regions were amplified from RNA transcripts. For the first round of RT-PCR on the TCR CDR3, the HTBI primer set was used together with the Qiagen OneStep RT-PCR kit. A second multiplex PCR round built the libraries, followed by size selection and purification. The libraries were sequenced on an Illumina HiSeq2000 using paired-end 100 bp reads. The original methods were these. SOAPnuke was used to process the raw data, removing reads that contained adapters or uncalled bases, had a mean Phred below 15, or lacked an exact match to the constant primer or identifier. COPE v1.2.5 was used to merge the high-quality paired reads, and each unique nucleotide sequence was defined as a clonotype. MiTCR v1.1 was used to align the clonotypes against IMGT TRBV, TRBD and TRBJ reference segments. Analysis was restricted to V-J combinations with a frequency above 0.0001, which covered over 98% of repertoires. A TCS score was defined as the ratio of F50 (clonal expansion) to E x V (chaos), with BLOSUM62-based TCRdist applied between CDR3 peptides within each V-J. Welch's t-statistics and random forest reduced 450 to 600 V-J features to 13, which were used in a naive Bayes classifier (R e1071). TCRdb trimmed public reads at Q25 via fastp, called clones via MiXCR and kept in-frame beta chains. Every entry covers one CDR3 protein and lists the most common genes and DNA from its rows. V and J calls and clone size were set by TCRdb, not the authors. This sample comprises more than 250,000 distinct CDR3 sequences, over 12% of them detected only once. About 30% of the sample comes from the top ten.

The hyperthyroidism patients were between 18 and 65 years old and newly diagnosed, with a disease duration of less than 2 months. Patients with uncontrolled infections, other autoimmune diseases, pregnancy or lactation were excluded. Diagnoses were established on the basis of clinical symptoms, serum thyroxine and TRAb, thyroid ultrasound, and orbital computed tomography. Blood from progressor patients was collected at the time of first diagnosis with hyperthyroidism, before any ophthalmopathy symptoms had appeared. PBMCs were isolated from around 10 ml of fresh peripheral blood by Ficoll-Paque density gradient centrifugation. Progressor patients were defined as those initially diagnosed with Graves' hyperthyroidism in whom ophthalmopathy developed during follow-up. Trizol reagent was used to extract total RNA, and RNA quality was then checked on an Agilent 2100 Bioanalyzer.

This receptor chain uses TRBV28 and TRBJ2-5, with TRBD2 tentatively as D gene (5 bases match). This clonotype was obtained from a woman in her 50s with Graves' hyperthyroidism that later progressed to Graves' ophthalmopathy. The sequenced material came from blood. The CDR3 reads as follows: CASSLYKDGGTQYF. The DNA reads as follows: TGTGCCAGCAGTTTATACAAGGATGGAGGGACCCAGTACTTC.